The 24 T cell receptor beta chains below were found in one sample sequenced in a study of blood T cell repertoires in COVID-19. The table came from immunoSEQ multiplex PCR; TCRdb's copy has only in-frame clones and leaves some out. The top ten clones hold around 4.5% of a sample with roughly 290,000 clones, around four fifths of them seen once. The material sequenced was peripheral blood. Source of these receptors: a woman between 50 and 59 years old with active or convalescent COVID-19.

This clone was detected only once. V gene TRBV10-3 combines with J gene TRBJ2-2; 10 bases are shared with TRBD2. The CDR3 length is 18 residues. V gave up 2 bases and J gave up 6 bases; unmatched junction bases: 12. Germline V gene data show CDR1 as ENHRY and CDR2 as SYGVKD. The CDR3 region has the DNA TGTGCCATCAGTGAGACCCTAGCGGGAGAGGCTTTCCCCGGGGAGCTGTTTTTT. It is translated as CAISETLAGEAFPGELFF.

V usage is TRBV5-1 and J usage is TRBJ2-3, with TRBD2 matching over 9 bases. Per the germline V gene, CDR1 is SGHRS and CDR2 is YFSETQ. CDR3 length: 16 amino acids. V gave up 6 bases and J gave up 2 bases; unmatched junction bases: 10. CDR3 residues: CASNKPAGGPTDTQYF. The CDR3 bases are TGCGCCAGCAATAAACCGGCGGGAGGGCCCACAGATACGCAGTATTTT.

The rearrangement uses TRBV5-1 and TRBJ2-7; the match to TRBD1 covers 7 bases. The CDR3 covers 16 residues. Germline CDR1 and CDR2: SGHRS and YFSETQ. Trimming removed 2 bases from V and 7 bases from J; junction bases left unmatched: 15. The CDR3 reads CASSLIWETGSSEQYF. The CDR3 bases are TGCGCCAGCAGCTTAATTTGGGAGACAGGGTCTTCTGAGCAGTACTTC.

This chain joins TRBV6-5 and TRBJ2-1; 11 bases are a match to TRBD2. Germline V gives CDR1 MNHEY, CDR2 SVGAGI. With 4 bases clipped from V and 9 bases from J, the junction kept 2 bases outside the gene matches. CDR3 length equals 13 residues. The CDR3 coding sequence is TGTGCCAGCAGTTTTGGACTAGCGGGTGAGCAGTTCTTC. It yields the protein CASSFGLAGEQFF.

J is TRBJ2-6 and V is TRBV14; tentative D call: TRBD1 (5 bases). Trimming took 2 bases from V and 0 from J, leaving 8 bases between them. The CDR3 sequence is 16 residues long. Per the germline V gene, CDR1 is SGHDN and CDR2 is FVKESK. In DNA form, the CDR3 reads TGTGCCAGCAGCCAATTTGACAGCTCTGGGGCCAACGTCCTGACTTTC. Translating gives CASSQFDSSGANVLTF.

This clone is a singleton in its sample. This chain joins TRBV6-2 or TRBV6-3 and TRBJ1-5, with 9 bases matching TRBD1. The V and J ends lost 5 bases and 1 base, in that order; junction bases with no gene match: 9. The CDR3 length is 17 residues. Germline V lookup: CDR1 MNHEY, CDR2 SVGEGT. Here the CDR3 DNA reads TGTGCCAGCAGTCAGGGACAGGGATCGAGGAGCAATCAGCCCCAGCATTTT. As protein: CASSQGQGSRSNQPQHF.

The chain employs TRBV27 and TRBJ1-2; TRBD1 matches at 7 bases. Germline V lookup: CDR1 MNHEY, CDR2 SMNVEV (reference sequence). Losses at the gene ends were 3 bases for V and 9 bases for J; bases not matched to a gene: 16. This CDR3 is built from 16 residues. The CDR3 here is CASSFLRTRQGMSYTF. The CDR3 nucleotides read TGTGCCAGCAGTTTCCTACGAACCCGACAGGGCATGAGCTACACCTTC.

The CDR3 nucleotides read TGTGCCAGCAGTTTTCGGGGGGGCAATGAGCAGTTCTTC. It is translated as CASSFRGGNEQFF. V and J are TRBV6-2 or TRBV6-3 and TRBJ2-1; 8 bases match TRBD2. This CDR3 is built from 13 residues. CDR1 and CDR2 (germline): MNHEY, SVGEGT. The trim removed 4 bases at V and 6 bases at J, leaving 2 bases unmatched.

V and J are TRBV29-1 and TRBJ2-1, with TRBD1 matching over 8 bases. The CDR3 runs 15 residues. Germline-derived CDR1 and CDR2 are SQVTM and ANQGSEA. The V gene end was trimmed by 7 bases and the J gene end by 8 bases; junction bases not matched to a gene: 16. Here the CDR3 DNA reads TGCAGCGCTCCGACAGGGGTTAGTGCAAAAGATGAGCAGTTCTTC. As protein: CSAPTGVSAKDEQFF.

This sequence joins TRBV28 and TRBJ1-2; the match to TRBD1 covers 10 bases. J gave up 5 bases and V 4 bases, and 7 bases lay outside the gene matches. CDR1 is MDHEN, CDR2 SYDVKM, per germline. The CDR3 extends over 15 amino acids. Written as DNA, the CDR3 is TGTGCCAGCAGTTCACCCGGGACAGGGGCGTATGGCTACACCTTC. It yields the protein CASSSPGTGAYGYTF.

V gene TRBV5-1 combines with J gene TRBJ2-1; the match to TRBD2 covers 15 bases. From germline, CDR1 is SGHRS and CDR2 YFSETQ. There are 18 residues in the CDR3. V lost 3 bases to trimming and J lost 1 base; unmatched junction nucleotides: 5. The CDR3 DNA sequence: TGCGCCAGCAGCTGGGGACTAGCGGGAGGTGGGTCCTACAATGAGCAGTTCTTC. It translates to CASSWGLAGGGSYNEQFF.

As to this clone: Given a much more abundant clone one base away, this may be a read error. This sample also contains other DNA sequences that code for the same CDR3. The CDR3 DNA is TGTGCCAGCAGTTCTGGACAGGGGAACACTGAAGCTTTCTTT. As protein: CASSSGQGNTEAFF. The V gene is TRBV28, the J gene TRBJ1-1; 8 bases align to TRBD1. This CDR3 has 14 amino acids. Germline V gene lookup returns CDR1 MDHEN and CDR2 SYDVKM. J gave up 1 base and V 4 bases, and 2 bases lay outside the gene matches.

The chain carries TRBV19 and TRBJ2-7, with TRBD2 matching over 12 bases. Germline CDR1 reads LNHDA; CDR2 reads SQIVND (reference sequence). J gave up 3 bases and V 3 bases, and 3 bases lay outside the gene matches. This CDR3 spans 15 amino acids. This CDR3 reads CASSIGLAGNYEQYF. The DNA of the CDR3 is TGTGCCAGTAGTATCGGACTAGCGGGAAACTACGAGCAGTACTTC.

This rearrangement joins TRBV7-7 to TRBJ1-5; D may be TRBD1 (5 bases). The V end lost 5 bases, the J end lost 2 bases, and 13 bases lay between the germline ends. From germline, CDR1 is SSHAT and CDR2 FNYEAQ (reference sequence). The CDR3 runs to 15 residues. CDR3 sequence (DNA): TGTGCCAGCAGCCTAGAGGGGAAGTGCAATCAGCCCCAGCATTTT. The encoded protein is CASSLEGKCNQPQHF.

The DNA of the CDR3 is TGTGCCAGCAGTGAGTCGGCGTCCAGGGGCCTGAACACTGAAGCTTTCTTT. Its protein is CASSESASRGLNTEAFF. The J gene is TRBJ1-1, the V gene TRBV6-1; possible D gene TRBD1, 6 bases. Germline V CDR1 and CDR2: MNHNS, SASEGT. V was pared by 3 bases and J by 0 bases, with 17 bases between. The CDR3 loop spans 17 amino acids.

This sequence joins TRBV3-1 (or the pseudogene TRBV3-2) and TRBJ2-1; TRBD2 agrees at 10 bases. Germline V gene data show CDR1 as LGHDT and CDR2 as YNNKEL (reference sequence). The CDR3 has 17 residues. The V and J ends lost 0 bases and 6 bases, in that order; junction bases with no gene match: 8. The CDR3 DNA is TGTGCCAGCAGCCAAGATCTCCTAGCGGGAGCCTCCAATGAGCAGTTCTTC. Translated: CASSQDLLAGASNEQFF.

The V and J genes are TRBV10-3 and TRBJ1-1; tentative D call: TRBD1 (6 bases). The germline V gene has CDR1 ENHRY and CDR2 SYGVKD. The CDR3 has 13 amino acids. V was shortened by 4 bases and J by 5 bases, with 11 bases between the two germline ends. DNA of the CDR3: TGTGCCATCAGTGGAAAGGGGGGGACTGAAGCTTTCTTT. It codes for CAISGKGGTEAFF.

The V and J genes are TRBV21-1 and TRBJ2-2; TRBD2 reflects the table's D call only, with no check against the DNA. TRBV21-1 is annotated as a pseudogene. This CDR3 spans 19 amino acids. CDR3 in amino acids: CASSNAERGRALNTGELFF. The CDR3 nucleotides read TGTGCCAGCAGCAACGCCGAACGTGGGAGGGCCCTGAACACCGGGGAGCTGTTTTTT.

This chain connects TRBV9 to TRBJ1-6; D is undetermined. V was trimmed by 0 bases and J by 9 bases, leaving 10 bases between them. Germline assignment: CDR1 SGDLS and CDR2 YYNGEE. This CDR3 has 14 residues. Here the CDR3 DNA reads TGTGCCAGCAGCGTAGACGAAGGAGGTTCACCCCTCCACTTT. It is translated as CASSVDEGGSPLHF.

The V and J genes are TRBV5-1 and TRBJ2-7; 10 bases align to TRBD2. CDR1 and CDR2 (germline): SGHRS, YFSETQ. V lost 2 bases and J lost 1; bases outside the gene matches: 3. This CDR3 region has 15 residues. The DNA of the CDR3 is TGCGCCAGCAGCTTCGGACTAGCGGATTCCTACGAGCAGTACTTC. As protein: CASSFGLADSYEQYF.

J is TRBJ2-5 and V is TRBV10-1; a weak D match, TRBD1 (6 bases). Trimming pared 0 bases from V and 6 bases from J, leaving 11 bases between. The CDR3 is 14 residues long. Germline V lookup: CDR1 WNHNN, CDR2 SYGVQD (reference sequence). In DNA, the CDR3 is TGCGCCAGCAGTGAGTCTCAGGGGCTGAAGACCCAGTACTTC. As protein: CASSESQGLKTQYF.

The chain is built from TRBV18 and TRBJ2-3, with TRBD1 matching 11 bases. This CDR3 spans 15 amino acids. Germline V gene data show CDR1 as KGHSH and CDR2 as LQKENI. Germline trimming cut 3 bases from V and 4 bases from J; bases unmatched to any gene: 3. The CDR3 DNA reads TGTGCCAGCTCACCCGGACAGGGGGCATCAGATACGCAGTATTTT. Translating it yields CASSPGQGASDTQYF.

V and J are TRBV9 and TRBJ1-1, with 8 bases identical to TRBD1. CDR1 and CDR2 (germline): SGDLS, YYNGEE. V lost 0 bases, J lost 3 bases, and 4 bases stayed unmatched. CDR3 length: 15 amino acids. CDR3 coding DNA: TGTGCCAGCAGCGTAGGGACAGGGTTCGACACTGAAGCTTTCTTT. Its translation is CASSVGTGFDTEAFF.

This sequence joins TRBV19 and TRBJ2-1; D may be TRBD1 (6 bases). Between the trimmed V and J ends, which lost 5 bases and 2 bases, there was a span of 13 bases. Germline CDR1 and CDR2: LNHDA and SQIVND (reference sequence). The CDR3 has 15 residues. CDR3 DNA sequence: TGTGCCAGTAGTCCAACAGGGACGCCCTACAATGAGCAGTTCTTC. This sequence encodes CASSPTGTPYNEQFF.